A selection of T cell receptor beta chains follows, all from one sample in a study of blood T cells in healthy people across ages. TCRdb reprocessed the 5' RACE reads via MiXCR and lists one record per CDR3 protein. The table lists about 1.5 million distinct CDR3 sequences, less than 45% of them singletons, with around 4% in the top ten. Sequencing was performed on blood. The source is a young woman in good health. The CDR3 runs from the conserved cysteine through the conserved F or W. The D gene is left open where the match is weak. The listing skips clone size in some rows; elsewhere it reads once, few, many or a size class.

abundance: many; d_gene: .; v_gene: TRBV10-3; j_gene: TRBJ2-1; CDR3aa: CATGTRGTYNEQFF; CDR3nt: TGTGCCACCGGGACAAGGGGCACCTACAATGAGCAGTTCTTC
abundance: few; d_gene: .; v_gene: TRBV20-1; j_gene: TRBJ2-7; CDR3aa: CSAHRSSYNEQYF; CDR3nt: TGCAGTGCCCACAGGAGCTCCTACAATGAGCAGTACTTC
abundance: .; d_gene: TRBD1; v_gene: TRBV7-2; j_gene: TRBJ1-2; CDR3aa: CASSFRRTGKNYGYTF; CDR3nt: TGTGCCAGCAGCTTTCGCAGGACAGGGAAGAACTATGGCTACACCTTC
abundance: .; d_gene: .; v_gene: TRBV25-1; j_gene: TRBJ1-3; CDR3aa: CASSDPSGSGNTIYF; CDR3nt: TGTGCCAGCAGTGACCCGAGTGGCTCTGGAAACACCATATATTTT
abundance: few; d_gene: .; v_gene: TRBV4-3; j_gene: TRBJ2-7; CDR3aa: CASSQEGGRLRPYEQYF; CDR3nt: TGCGCCAGCAGCCAAGAAGGGGGGCGACTACGTCCCTACGAGCAGTACTTC
abundance: .; d_gene: TRBD2; v_gene: TRBV27; j_gene: TRBJ2-7; CDR3aa: CASSLSGFSYEQYF; CDR3nt: TGTGCCAGCAGTCTTAGCGGGTTCTCCTACGAGCAGTACTTC
abundance: few; d_gene: TRBD2; v_gene: TRBV7-2; j_gene: TRBJ2-3; CDR3aa: CASSLDPAGGPDTQYF; CDR3nt: TGTGCCAGCAGCTTAGATCCAGCGGGGGGACCAGATACGCAGTATTTT
abundance: .; d_gene: .; v_gene: TRBV21-1; j_gene: TRBJ2-3; CDR3aa: CASTILAGGERHTDTQYF; CDR3nt: TGTGCCAGCACCATTTTAGCGGGGGGTGAGAGGCACACAGATACGCAGTATTTT
abundance: .; d_gene: .; v_gene: TRBV7-9; j_gene: TRBJ2-1; CDR3aa: CASRPPYDNEQFF; CDR3nt: TGTGCCAGCAGACCCCCGTATGACAATGAGCAGTTCTTC
abundance: few; d_gene: .; v_gene: TRBV20-1; j_gene: TRBJ2-7; CDR3aa: CSAPQGGTEQYF; CDR3nt: TGCAGTGCCCCCCAGGGGGGGACCGAGCAGTACTTC
abundance: few; d_gene: .; v_gene: TRBV2; j_gene: TRBJ2-5; CDR3aa: CASSEFSEQETQYF; CDR3nt: TGTGCCAGCAGTGAATTTAGCGAGCAAGAGACCCAGTACTTC
abundance: .; d_gene: .; v_gene: TRBV7-9; j_gene: TRBJ2-5; CDR3aa: CASSSTAWETQYF; CDR3nt: TGTGCCAGCAGCTCCACCGCGTGGGAGACCCAGTACTTC
abundance: .; d_gene: TRBD2; v_gene: TRBV3-1; j_gene: TRBJ2-1; CDR3aa: CASSQVPSLRRGEQFF; CDR3nt: TGTGCCAGCAGCCAAGTTCCCAGCCTTAGGCGGGGGGAGCAGTTCTTC
abundance: few; d_gene: .; v_gene: TRBV12-3/TRBV12-4; j_gene: TRBJ2-5; CDR3aa: CASSFGWVRMQETQYF; CDR3nt: TGTGCCAGCAGTTTCGGGTGGGTCAGGATGCAAGAGACCCAGTACTTC
abundance: .; d_gene: TRBD1; v_gene: TRBV5-1; j_gene: TRBJ2-3; CDR3aa: CASSGGQTTDTQYF; CDR3nt: TGCGCCAGCAGCGGGGGACAGACCACAGATACGCAGTATTTT
abundance: .; d_gene: .; v_gene: TRBV20-1; j_gene: TRBJ1-1; CDR3aa: CSARGISTEAFF; CDR3nt: TGCAGTGCTAGAGGGATATCCACTGAAGCTTTCTTT
abundance: .; d_gene: TRBD1; v_gene: TRBV28; j_gene: TRBJ2-5; CDR3aa: CASSLDRGAQNEQYF; CDR3nt: TGTGCCAGCAGTCTGGACAGGGGGGCACAGAATGAGCAGTACTTC
abundance: few; d_gene: TRBD2; v_gene: TRBV7-9; j_gene: TRBJ2-3; CDR3aa: CASSGHGTTVTQYF; CDR3nt: TGTGCCAGCTCCGGACACGGGACTACAGTTACGCAGTATTTT
abundance: .; d_gene: .; v_gene: TRBV6-5; j_gene: TRBJ1-2; CDR3aa: CASWGSDDYGYTF; CDR3nt: TGTGCCAGCTGGGGCAGTGACGACTATGGCTACACCTTC
abundance: .; d_gene: TRBD2; v_gene: TRBV10-3; j_gene: TRBJ2-7; CDR3aa: CAIRGTSGSNYEQYF; CDR3nt: TGTGCCATCAGGGGGACTAGCGGGAGTAATTACGAGCAGTACTTC
abundance: few; d_gene: TRBD1; v_gene: TRBV15; j_gene: TRBJ2-5; CDR3aa: CATSRGGQGFKETQYF; CDR3nt: TGTGCCACCAGCAGAGGTGGACAGGGGTTTAAGGAGACCCAGTACTTC
abundance: .; d_gene: .; v_gene: TRBV7-3; j_gene: TRBJ2-2; CDR3aa: CASSLRPADNTGELFF; CDR3nt: TGTGCCAGCAGCTTAAGACCAGCGGACAACACCGGGGAGCTGTTTTTT
abundance: .; d_gene: TRBD2; v_gene: TRBV7-9; j_gene: TRBJ2-3; CDR3aa: CASTRTSGTDTQYF; CDR3nt: TGTGCAAGCACCAGGACTAGCGGGACAGATACGCAGTATTTT
abundance: few; d_gene: TRBD2; v_gene: TRBV9; j_gene: TRBJ2-7; CDR3aa: CASSETSGGPGYEQYF; CDR3nt: TGTGCCAGCAGCGAGACTAGCGGGGGGCCGGGCTACGAGCAGTACTTC
abundance: .; d_gene: .; v_gene: TRBV4-3; j_gene: TRBJ1-6; CDR3aa: CASSQASGGLTPLHF; CDR3nt: TGCGCCAGCAGCCAGGCCTCGGGAGGCCTAACACCCCTCCACTTT
abundance: .; d_gene: TRBD1; v_gene: TRBV25-1; j_gene: TRBJ1-4; CDR3aa: CASSDPWTGEKLFF; CDR3nt: TGTGCCAGCAGTGATCCTTGGACAGGGGAAAAACTGTTTTTT
abundance: .; d_gene: .; v_gene: TRBV20-1; j_gene: TRBJ2-7; CDR3aa: CSARKQEGDEQYF; CDR3nt: TGCAGTGCTAGAAAGCAGGAGGGGGACGAGCAGTACTTC
abundance: few; d_gene: TRBD2; v_gene: TRBV5-1; j_gene: TRBJ2-1; CDR3aa: CASSLAGVWDEQFF; CDR3nt: TGCGCCAGCAGTCTAGCGGGGGTTTGGGATGAGCAGTTCTTC
abundance: .; d_gene: .; v_gene: TRBV2; j_gene: TRBJ2-2; CDR3aa: CASGETPNTGELFF; CDR3nt: TGTGCCAGCGGCGAGACACCCAACACCGGGGAGCTGTTTTTT
abundance: .; d_gene: .; v_gene: TRBV20-1; j_gene: TRBJ2-1; CDR3aa: CSADTGFNEQFF; CDR3nt: TGCAGTGCGGACACAGGGTTCAATGAGCAGTTCTTC
abundance: few; d_gene: .; v_gene: TRBV7-8; j_gene: TRBJ2-3; CDR3aa: CASSLWDTASTDTQYF; CDR3nt: TGTGCCAGCAGCTTATGGGACACCGCTAGCACAGATACGCAGTATTTT
abundance: .; d_gene: .; v_gene: TRBV7-2; j_gene: TRBJ2-1; CDR3aa: CASSFGGNIDEQFF; CDR3nt: TGTGCCAGCAGCTTCGGCGGGAACATTGATGAGCAGTTCTTC
abundance: few; d_gene: .; v_gene: TRBV9; j_gene: TRBJ1-5; CDR3aa: CASNQGGNQPQHF; CDR3nt: TGTGCCAGCAACCAAGGAGGCAATCAGCCCCAGCATTTT
abundance: .; d_gene: TRBD2; v_gene: TRBV6-1; j_gene: TRBJ2-1; CDR3aa: CASAELAVLNEQFF; CDR3nt: TGTGCCAGCGCTGAACTAGCGGTCCTGAATGAGCAGTTCTTC
abundance: .; d_gene: .; v_gene: TRBV7-2; j_gene: TRBJ2-5; CDR3aa: CASSLGGTVREQYF; CDR3nt: TGTGCCAGCAGCTTAGGGGGGACGGTACGTGAGCAGTACTTC
abundance: .; d_gene: .; v_gene: TRBV20-1; j_gene: TRBJ2-7; CDR3aa: CSAGNWASSYNEQYF; CDR3nt: TGCAGTGCTGGGAACTGGGCGAGCTCCTACAATGAGCAGTACTTC
abundance: .; d_gene: .; v_gene: TRBV20-1; j_gene: TRBJ2-7; CDR3aa: CSAIGGHEQYF; CDR3nt: TGCAGTGCTATTGGCGGTCACGAGCAGTACTTC
abundance: .; d_gene: .; v_gene: TRBV20-1; j_gene: TRBJ2-3; CDR3aa: CSARAWESDTQYF; CDR3nt: TGCAGTGCTAGAGCCTGGGAATCAGATACGCAGTATTTT
abundance: .; d_gene: .; v_gene: TRBV28; j_gene: TRBJ2-6; CDR3aa: CASSVGRANVLTF; CDR3nt: TGTGCCAGCAGTGTGGGACGTGCCAACGTCCTGACTTTC
abundance: .; d_gene: .; v_gene: TRBV5-1; j_gene: TRBJ1-4; CDR3aa: CASSFGPMGAEKLFF; CDR3nt: TGCGCCAGCAGCTTTGGGCCCATGGGGGCTGAAAAACTGTTTTTT
abundance: .; d_gene: TRBD2; v_gene: TRBV7-2; j_gene: TRBJ2-5; CDR3aa: CACSRTSGGYSTQQYF; CDR3nt: TGTGCCTGCAGCAGAACTAGCGGGGGATACTCTACGCAGCAGTACTTC
abundance: few; d_gene: .; v_gene: TRBV20-1; j_gene: TRBJ2-5; CDR3aa: CSAFWLGRGYNEQYF; CDR3nt: TGCAGTGCTTTTTGGCTCGGGCGGGGTTACAATGAGCAGTACTTC
abundance: .; d_gene: .; v_gene: TRBV20-1; j_gene: TRBJ2-3; CDR3aa: CSARDRTDTRYF; CDR3nt: TGCAGTGCTAGAGATAGGACAGATACGCGGTATTTT
abundance: .; d_gene: .; v_gene: TRBV11-2; j_gene: TRBJ1-2; CDR3aa: CASSSTFEGALYHGYTF; CDR3nt: TGTGCCAGCAGCTCCACATTTGAAGGGGCCCTATATCATGGCTACACCTTC
abundance: .; d_gene: .; v_gene: TRBV14; j_gene: TRBJ1-4; CDR3aa: CASSQEGIRYEKLFF; CDR3nt: TGTGCCAGCAGCCAAGAGGGCATCAGATATGAAAAACTGTTTTTT
abundance: .; d_gene: .; v_gene: TRBV4-2; j_gene: TRBJ2-2; CDR3aa: CASSPLNWTNTGELFF; CDR3nt: TGTGCCAGCAGCCCCCTCAACTGGACGAACACCGGGGAGCTGTTTTTT
abundance: .; d_gene: .; v_gene: TRBV19; j_gene: TRBJ2-1; CDR3aa: CASSIGTRNNEQFF; CDR3nt: TGTGCCAGTAGTATCGGGACACGTAACAATGAGCAGTTCTTC
abundance: few; d_gene: .; v_gene: TRBV7-2; j_gene: TRBJ2-1; CDR3aa: CASSRTGTGGFNEQFF; CDR3nt: TGTGCCAGCAGCCGCACCGGGACTGGGGGCTTCAATGAGCAGTTCTTC
abundance: few; d_gene: .; v_gene: TRBV12-3/TRBV12-4; j_gene: TRBJ2-7; CDR3aa: CASSFWQGADEQYF; CDR3nt: TGTGCCAGCAGTTTCTGGCAGGGAGCCGACGAGCAGTACTTC
abundance: .; d_gene: TRBD1; v_gene: TRBV9; j_gene: TRBJ2-2; CDR3aa: CASRGQGNVGELFF; CDR3nt: TGTGCCAGCAGGGGACAGGGGAACGTGGGGGAGCTGTTTTTT
abundance: .; d_gene: .; v_gene: TRBV20-1; j_gene: TRBJ2-7; CDR3aa: CSARSLTGTYEEYF; CDR3nt: TGCAGTGCTAGATCCTTGACAGGGACTTACGAGGAGTACTTC
abundance: .; d_gene: TRBD1; v_gene: TRBV7-2; j_gene: TRBJ1-2; CDR3aa: CASSLDGQGVLWGYTF; CDR3nt: TGTGCCAGCAGTTTAGATGGCCAGGGGGTGTTATGGGGCTACACCTTC
abundance: .; d_gene: .; v_gene: TRBV11-3; j_gene: TRBJ2-3; CDR3aa: CASSPDGVTNTQYF; CDR3nt: TGTGCCAGCAGCCCGGACGGAGTCACGAATACGCAGTATTTT
abundance: .; d_gene: .; v_gene: TRBV12-3/TRBV12-4; j_gene: TRBJ2-5; CDR3aa: CASSLHNGREQYF; CDR3nt: TGTGCCAGCAGTTTGCACAATGGACGAGAGCAGTACTTC
abundance: .; d_gene: TRBD1; v_gene: TRBV5-4; j_gene: TRBJ2-7; CDR3aa: CASSLAVGQQAYEQYF; CDR3nt: TGTGCCAGCAGCTTGGCCGTGGGACAGCAGGCCTACGAGCAGTACTTC
abundance: .; d_gene: .; v_gene: TRBV6-1; j_gene: TRBJ1-2; CDR3aa: CASSEGPFYGYTF; CDR3nt: TGTGCCAGCAGTGAAGGACCTTTCTATGGCTACACCTTC
abundance: few; d_gene: .; v_gene: TRBV5-1; j_gene: TRBJ1-1; CDR3aa: CASSMYSNTEAFF; CDR3nt: TGCGCCAGCAGCATGTACTCGAACACTGAAGCTTTCTTT